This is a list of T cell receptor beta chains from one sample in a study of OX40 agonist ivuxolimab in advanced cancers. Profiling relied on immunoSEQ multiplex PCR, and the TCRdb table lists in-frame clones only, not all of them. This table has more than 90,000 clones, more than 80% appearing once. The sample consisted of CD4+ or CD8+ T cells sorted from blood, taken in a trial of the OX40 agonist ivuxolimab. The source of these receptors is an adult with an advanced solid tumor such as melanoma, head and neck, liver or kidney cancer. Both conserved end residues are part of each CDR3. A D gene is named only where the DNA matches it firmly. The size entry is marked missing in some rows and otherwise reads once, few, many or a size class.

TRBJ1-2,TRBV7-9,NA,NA,TGTGCCAGCATGGACATGGTAAACTATGGCTACACCTTC,CASMDMVNYGYTF
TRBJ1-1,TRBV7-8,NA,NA,TGTGCCAGCAGCTTAGCGCCAATAGGACTGATCGTGACGGAAGCTTTCTTT,CASSLAPIGLIVTEAFF
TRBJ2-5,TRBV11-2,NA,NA,TGTGCCAGCAGCTTGACGACAGAGCAAGAGACCCAGTACTTC,CASSLTTEQETQYF
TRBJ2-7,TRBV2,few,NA,TGTGCCAGCAGTGCTTACTACGAGCAGTACTTC,CASSAYYEQYF
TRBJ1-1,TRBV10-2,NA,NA,TGCGCCAGCAGTGGGCAGGACGTGAACACTGAAGCTTTCTTT,CASSGQDVNTEAFF
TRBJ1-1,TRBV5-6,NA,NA,TGTGCCAGCAGCTTGGCCCGGGGTTCCCTGAACACTGAAGCTTTCTTT,CASSLARGSLNTEAFF
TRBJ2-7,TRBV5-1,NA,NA,TGCGCCAGCAGCTTGGAATCGACAGGACGCGAGCAGTACTTC,CASSLESTGREQYF
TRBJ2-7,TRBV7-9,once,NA,TGTGCCAGCAGCCCTTACTCCTACGAGCAGTACTTC,CASSPYSYEQYF
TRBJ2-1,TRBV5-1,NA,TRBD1,TGCGCCAGCAGCGGGGGACAGGGGACGGTCTACAATGAGCAGTTCTTC,CASSGGQGTVYNEQFF
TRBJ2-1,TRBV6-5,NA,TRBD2,TGTGCCAGCAGTTACACATTAGCGGGGGCCAATGAGCAGTTCTTC,CASSYTLAGANEQFF
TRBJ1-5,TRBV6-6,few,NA,TGTGCCAGCGCAAAACGGGACCTTAATCAGCCCCAGCATTTT,CASAKRDLNQPQHF
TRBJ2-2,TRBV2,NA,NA,TGTGCCAGCACAGGAAAGAACACCGGGGAGCTGTTTTTT,CASTGKNTGELFF
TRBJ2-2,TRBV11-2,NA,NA,TGTGCCAGCAGCTCAGGGCGGACAGCGAACACCGGGGAGCTGTTTTTT,CASSSGRTANTGELFF
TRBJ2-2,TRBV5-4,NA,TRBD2,TGTGCCAGCCTTCCCGGGACTAGCGGGGGGGCGGTCACCGGGGAGCTGTTTTTT,CASLPGTSGGAVTGELFF
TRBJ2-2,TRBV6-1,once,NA,TGTGCCAGCAGTGAAGGGATTTGGGGAACAACTGCCGGGGAGCTGTTTTTT,CASSEGIWGTTAGELFF
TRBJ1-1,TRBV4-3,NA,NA,TGCGCCAGCAGCCGATCTTCGGGGGGTGAAGCTTTCTTT,CASSRSSGGEAFF
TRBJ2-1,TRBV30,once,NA,TGTGCCTGGAGAGGGAATTACAATGAGCAGTTCTTC,CAWRGNYNEQFF
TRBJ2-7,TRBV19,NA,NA,TGTGCCAGTAGTACCACGACAGTTTCCGAGCAGTACTTC,CASSTTTVSEQYF
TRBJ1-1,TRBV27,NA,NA,TGTGCCAGCGCAAGGGAATATAACACTGAAGCTTTCTTT,CASAREYNTEAFF
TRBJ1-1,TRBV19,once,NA,TGTGCCAGTAGTATAAGTTTGGGGCAGAACACTGAAGCTTTCTTT,CASSISLGQNTEAFF
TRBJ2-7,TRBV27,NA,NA,TGTGCCAGCAGCCGGGTCCGGGACGGACGCCTGGGAGACGAGCAGTACTTC,CASSRVRDGRLGDEQYF
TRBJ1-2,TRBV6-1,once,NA,TGTGCCAGCACGCCGGGACACACCTATGGCTACACCTTC,CASTPGHTYGYTF
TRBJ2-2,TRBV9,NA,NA,TGTGCCAGCAGCGTAGAGACAGGGAACACCGGGGAGCTGTTTTTT,CASSVETGNTGELFF
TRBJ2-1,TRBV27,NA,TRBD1,TGTGCCAGCCGTTCCGGGACAGGGGCCCACAATGAGCAGTTCTTC,CASRSGTGAHNEQFF
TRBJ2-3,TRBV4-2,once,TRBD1,TGTGCCAGCAGCCAAGACGGGACAGCTACAGATACGCAGTATTTT,CASSQDGTATDTQYF
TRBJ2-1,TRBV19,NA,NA,TGTGCCAGTAGATCGGGCGGGGTGTCCTACAATGAGCAGTTCTTC,CASRSGGVSYNEQFF
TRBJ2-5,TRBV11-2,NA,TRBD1,TGTGCCAGCAGCTTAGGACAGGGGCCCAGCCAAGAGACCCAGTACTTC,CASSLGQGPSQETQYF
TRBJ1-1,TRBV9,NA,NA,TGTGCCAGCAGCGGGGGGTGGGACACTGAAGCTTTCTTT,CASSGGWDTEAFF
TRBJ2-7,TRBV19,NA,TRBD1,TGTGCCAGTAGTCCTGCCGGGACAGGGACTTACGAGCAGTACTTC,CASSPAGTGTYEQYF
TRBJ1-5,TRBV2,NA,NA,TGTGCCAGCAGTGAAATAGGGACCCCCAATCAGCCCCAGCATTTT,CASSEIGTPNQPQHF
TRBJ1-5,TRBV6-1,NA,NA,TGTGCCAGCAGTGAAGTCGGAGCGCATAGCAATCAGCCCCAGCATTTT,CASSEVGAHSNQPQHF
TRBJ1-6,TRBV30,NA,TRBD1,TGTGCCTGGAGTTCGGGACAGGGTAATTCACCCCTCCACTTT,CAWSSGQGNSPLHF
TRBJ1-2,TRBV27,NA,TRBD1,TGTGCCAGCAGGCAGGGGGTGCAGGGTATTGGCTACACCTTC,CASRQGVQGIGYTF